The rows below give T cell receptor beta chains drawn from one sample of a study of blood T cell repertoires in COVID-19. Sequenced by immunoSEQ multiplex PCR; TCRdb stores in-frame clones only, minus some. The sample has 45,000 to 60,000 clones; around 90% are singletons. Sequencing used peripheral blood. The receptors originated from a man aged 45-65 years with active COVID-19. The conserved cysteine and the conserved F or W are not part of the CDR3 here. D genes are given only for firm matches.

d_call v_call cdr3_aa
- TRBV11-2 ASSLIPRETQY
TRBD1 TRBV5-4 ASSMSGTGGTDTQY
- TRBV10-3 AISEGRGNEKLF
TRBD1 TRBV28 ASSPRTGPGNTIY
TRBD1 TRBV7-9 ASSKRDRFL
- TRBV7-7 ASSQAVSPYNEQF
- TRBV7-2 ASSFWTEYNEQF
TRBD1 TRBV12-3/TRBV12-4 ASTEQQGGRF
TRBD2 TRBV15 ATSGLSGGFRNRAKNIQY
- TRBV19 ATRGRLETQY
- TRBV27 ASSHHRGGYEQY
TRBD2 TRBV10-3 AISDLAGATDTQY